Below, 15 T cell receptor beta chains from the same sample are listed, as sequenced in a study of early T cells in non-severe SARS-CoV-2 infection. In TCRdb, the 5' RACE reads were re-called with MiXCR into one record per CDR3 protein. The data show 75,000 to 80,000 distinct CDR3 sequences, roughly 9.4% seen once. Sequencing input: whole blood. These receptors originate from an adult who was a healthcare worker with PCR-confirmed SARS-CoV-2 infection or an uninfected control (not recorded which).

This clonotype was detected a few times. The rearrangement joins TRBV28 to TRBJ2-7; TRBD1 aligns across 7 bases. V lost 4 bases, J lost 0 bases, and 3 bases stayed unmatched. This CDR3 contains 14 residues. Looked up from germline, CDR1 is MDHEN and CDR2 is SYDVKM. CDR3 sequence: CASSSGQNSYEQYF. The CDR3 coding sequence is TGTGCCAGCAGTTCGGGACAGAACTCCTACGAGCAGTACTTC.

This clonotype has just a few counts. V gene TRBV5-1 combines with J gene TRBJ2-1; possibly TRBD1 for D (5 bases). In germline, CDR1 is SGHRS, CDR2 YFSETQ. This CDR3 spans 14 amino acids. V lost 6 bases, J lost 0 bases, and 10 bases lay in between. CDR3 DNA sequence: TGCGCCAGCACATACAGGAGCTCCTACAATGAGCAGTTCTTC. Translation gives CASTYRSSYNEQFF.

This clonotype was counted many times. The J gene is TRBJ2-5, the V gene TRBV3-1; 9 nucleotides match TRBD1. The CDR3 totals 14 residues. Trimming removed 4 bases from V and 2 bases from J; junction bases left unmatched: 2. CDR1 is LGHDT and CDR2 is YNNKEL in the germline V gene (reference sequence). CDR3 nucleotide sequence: TGTGCCAGCAGCCCGGGACAGGGACAAGAGACCCAGTACTTC. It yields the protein CASSPGQGQETQYF.

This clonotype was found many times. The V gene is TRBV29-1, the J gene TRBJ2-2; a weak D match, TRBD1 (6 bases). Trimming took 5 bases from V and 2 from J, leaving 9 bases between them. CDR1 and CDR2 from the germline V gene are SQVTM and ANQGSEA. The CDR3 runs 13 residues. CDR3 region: CSVQDRNTGELFF. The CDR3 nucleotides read TGCAGCGTTCAGGACAGAAACACCGGGGAGCTGTTTTTT.

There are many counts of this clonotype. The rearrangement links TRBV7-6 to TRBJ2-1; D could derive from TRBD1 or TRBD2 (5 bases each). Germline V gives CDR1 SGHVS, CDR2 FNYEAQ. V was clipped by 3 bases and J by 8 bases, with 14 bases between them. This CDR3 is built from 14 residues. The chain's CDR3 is CASSFYGTNHEQFF. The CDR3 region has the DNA TGTGCCAGCAGCTTTTATGGGACGAACCATGAGCAGTTCTTC.

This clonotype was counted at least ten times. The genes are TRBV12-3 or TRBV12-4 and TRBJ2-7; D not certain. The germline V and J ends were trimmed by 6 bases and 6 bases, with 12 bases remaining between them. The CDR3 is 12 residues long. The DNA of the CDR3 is TGTGCCAGCAGGCTCCATTCGACCGAGCAGTACTTC. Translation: CASRLHSTEQYF.

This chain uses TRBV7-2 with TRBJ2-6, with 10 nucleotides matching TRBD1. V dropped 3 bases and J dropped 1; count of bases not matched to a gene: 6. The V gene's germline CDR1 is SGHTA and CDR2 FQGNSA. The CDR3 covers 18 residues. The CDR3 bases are TGTGCCAGCAGCTTTAGGACAGGGGGATGGTCTGGGGCCAACGTCCTGACTTTC. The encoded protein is CASSFRTGGWSGANVLTF.

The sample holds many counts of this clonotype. The CDR3 DNA sequence: TGTGCCAGCGGGAGTCGGGACAGGGCTTACGAGCAGTACTTC. This codes for CASGSRDRAYEQYF. This chain links TRBV28 with TRBJ2-7, with TRBD1 identical over 9 bases. J was trimmed by 4 bases and V by 8 bases; bases with no gene match: 9. Germline V CDR1 and CDR2: MDHEN, SYDVKM. The CDR3 is 14 residues long.

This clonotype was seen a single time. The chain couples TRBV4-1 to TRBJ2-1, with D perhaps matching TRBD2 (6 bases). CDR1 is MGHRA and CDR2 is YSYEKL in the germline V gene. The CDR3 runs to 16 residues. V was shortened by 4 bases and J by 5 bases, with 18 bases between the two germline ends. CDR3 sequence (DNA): TGCGCCAGCAGCCGGTTGGAGGGTGTTTTGAACAATGAGCAGTTCTTC. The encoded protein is CASSRLEGVLNNEQFF.

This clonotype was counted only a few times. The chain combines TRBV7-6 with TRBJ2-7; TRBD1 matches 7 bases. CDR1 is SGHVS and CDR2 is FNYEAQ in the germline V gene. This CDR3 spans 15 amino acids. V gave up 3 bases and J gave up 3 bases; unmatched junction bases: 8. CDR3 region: CASSFDRENDYEQYF. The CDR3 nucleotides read TGTGCCAGCAGCTTCGACAGGGAAAACGACTACGAGCAGTACTTC.

DNA for the CDR3: TGTGCCAGCAGCCACAACAGGGAGGGCATCAGGCCCCAGCATTTT. Translated: CASSHNREGIRPQHF. The chain is built from TRBV27 and TRBJ1-5; possibly TRBD1 for D (6 bases). Germline V gene sequence: CDR1 MNHEY, CDR2 SMNVEV (reference sequence). V was clipped by 6 bases and J by 9 bases, with 21 bases between them. The CDR3 contains 15 residues.

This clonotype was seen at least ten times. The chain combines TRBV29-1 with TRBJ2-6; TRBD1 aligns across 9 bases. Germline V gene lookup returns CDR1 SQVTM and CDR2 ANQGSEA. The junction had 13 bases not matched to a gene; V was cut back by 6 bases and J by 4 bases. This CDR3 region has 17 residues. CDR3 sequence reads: CSVFTGTGTSGANVLTF. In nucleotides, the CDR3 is TGCAGCGTATTCACCGGGACAGGGACCTCCGGGGCCAACGTCCTGACTTTC.

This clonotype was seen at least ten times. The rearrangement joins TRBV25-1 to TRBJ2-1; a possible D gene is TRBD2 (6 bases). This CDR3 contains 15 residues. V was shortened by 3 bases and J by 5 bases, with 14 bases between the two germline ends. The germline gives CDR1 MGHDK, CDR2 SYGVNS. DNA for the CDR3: TGTGCCAGCAGTGATAGGGCTAGCGATAACAATGAGCAGTTCTTC. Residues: CASSDRASDNNEQFF.

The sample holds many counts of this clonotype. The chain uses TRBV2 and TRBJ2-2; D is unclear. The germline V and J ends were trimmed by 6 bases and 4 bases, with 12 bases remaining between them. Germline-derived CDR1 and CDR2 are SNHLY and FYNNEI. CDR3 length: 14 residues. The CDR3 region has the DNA TGTGCCAGCAGAGAGACCGTTACCACCGGGGAGCTGTTTTTT. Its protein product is CASRETVTTGELFF. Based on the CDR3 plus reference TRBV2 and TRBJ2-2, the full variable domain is EPEVTQTPSHQVTQMGQEVILRCVPISNHLYFYWYRQILGQKVEFLVSFYNNEISEKSEIFDDQFSVERPDGSNFTLKIRSTKLEDSAMYFCASRETVTTGELFFGEGSRLTVL.

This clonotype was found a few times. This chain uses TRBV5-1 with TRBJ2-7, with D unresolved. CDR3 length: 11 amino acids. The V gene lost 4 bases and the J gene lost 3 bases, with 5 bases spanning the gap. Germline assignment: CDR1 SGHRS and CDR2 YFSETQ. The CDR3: CASSRNYEQYF. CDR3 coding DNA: TGCGCCAGCAGCCGGAACTACGAGCAGTACTTC.